Each of the 11 T cell receptor beta chains below was sequenced from the same sample in a study of response to subunit inactivated influenza vaccine. TCRdb re-analysed the RT-PCR reads in MiXCR, keeping a single row per CDR3 protein. This table holds 530,000 or so distinct CDR3 sequences, approximately 24% found once. Sequenced here: CD4+ T cells sorted from PBMCs, sampled about 5 days after vaccination. The receptors were gathered from a man aged 45-65 years who received an inactivated influenza vaccine.

This clonotype was recorded a few times. The rearrangement links TRBV28 to TRBJ2-3; D gene unclear. The CDR3 length is 12 residues. The ends were cut back, 5 bases at V and 6 bases at J, with 9 bases in the middle. CDR1 and CDR2 from the germline V gene are MDHEN and SYDVKM. CDR3: CASSTNPDTQYF. The CDR3 bases are TGTGCCAGCAGTACCAACCCGGATACGCAGTATTTT.

The rearrangement joins TRBV5-1 to TRBJ2-3, with unresolved D. From germline, CDR1 is SGHRS and CDR2 YFSETQ. The length of the CDR3 is 13 residues. V was pared by 4 bases and J by 8 bases, with 14 bases between. The CDR3 loop is CASSKQWPGTQYF. The DNA of the CDR3 is TGCGCCAGCAGCAAACAGTGGCCAGGTACGCAGTATTTT.

The genes are TRBV3-1 and TRBJ2-1, with D possibly matching TRBD2 (5 bases). The V end was cut by 2 bases, the J end by 3 bases, with 17 bases between. Germline CDR1 reads LGHDT; CDR2 reads YNNKEL (reference sequence). CDR3 length equals 17 residues. CDR3 nucleotides: TGTGCCAGCAGCCAATCATTCGGGATTGGTAGCTACAATGAGCAGTTCTTC. It yields the protein CASSQSFGIGSYNEQFF.

This clonotype was recorded at least ten times. The DNA of the CDR3 is TGTGCCAGCAGCTTGATGGGGGGAGGCCACACAGATACGCAGTATTTT. It yields the protein CASSLMGGGHTDTQYF. The rearrangement links TRBV5-6 to TRBJ2-3; a possible D gene is TRBD2 (6 bases). The germline V gene has CDR1 SGHDT and CDR2 YYEEEE. The CDR3 is 16 residues long. V was pared by 1 base and J by 2 bases, with 14 bases between.

This clonotype was counted between two and nine times. The rearrangement joins TRBV5-1 to TRBJ2-5; D gene ambiguous. CDR1 and CDR2 from the germline V gene are SGHRS and YFSETQ. The CDR3 runs 13 residues. Trimming shortened V by 7 bases and J by 5 bases, and 15 bases separated the two germline ends. The CDR3 DNA follows: TGCGCCAGCCGCCCCTTTATCCAGGAGACCCAGTACTTC. Translating it yields CASRPFIQETQYF.

The rearrangement links TRBV7-9 to TRBJ2-2, with D tentatively TRBD1 (5 bases). In germline, CDR1 is SEHNR, CDR2 FQNEAQ (reference sequence). The CDR3 contains 14 residues. Deletions cut 4 bases from V and 7 bases from J, with 13 bases between. CDR3 coding DNA: TGTGCCAGCAGCTCTACATGGGGCGGCGGGGAGCTGTTTTTT. This sequence encodes CASSSTWGGGELFF.

The chain uses TRBV9 and TRBJ2-1; the D is unclear. Trimming took off 0 bases at V and 3 bases at J, with 10 bases between the two ends. The CDR3 spans 15 residues. Germline lookup yields CDR1 SGDLS and CDR2 YYNGEE. As DNA, the CDR3 is TGTGCCAGCAGCGTAGATTCCCGAGTCTACAATGAGCAGTTCTTC. Protein product: CASSVDSRVYNEQFF.

This clonotype was counted a few times. The rearrangement links TRBV5-5 to TRBJ2-7, with 12 nucleotides matching TRBD1. Germline V gene sequence: CDR1 SGHKS, CDR2 YYEKEE (reference sequence). Trimming cost V 3 bases and J 3 bases; bases outside gene matches: 1. The CDR3 consists of 14 residues. The CDR3 here is CASSWDRGLYEQYF. In DNA, the CDR3 is TGTGCCAGCAGCTGGGACAGGGGGCTCTACGAGCAGTACTTC.

The V and J genes are TRBV6-2 or TRBV6-3 and TRBJ2-1, with D possibly TRBD1 on 6 matching bases. The CDR3 has 16 residues. Looked up from germline, CDR1 is MNHEY and CDR2 is SVGEGT. V gave up 4 bases and J gave up 0 bases, with 13 bases separating them. CDR3: CASSSAHRASYNEQFF. The CDR3, as DNA: TGTGCCAGCAGTTCCGCCCACAGGGCCTCCTACAATGAGCAGTTCTTC.

V and J are TRBV5-1 and TRBJ2-1, with D tentatively TRBD1 or TRBD2 (6 bases each). Trimming left V 1 base short and J 7 bases short, with 12 bases between. Per the germline V gene, CDR1 is SGHRS and CDR2 is YFSETQ. The CDR3 contains 14 residues. In DNA, the CDR3 is TGCGCCAGCAGCTTGTGGGGGGCCGAGAATGAGCAGTTCTTC. This sequence encodes CASSLWGAENEQFF.

This clonotype has only a few counts. V is TRBV9 and J is TRBJ2-2; 10 bases align to TRBD1. The CDR3 is made up of 16 amino acids. CDR1 and CDR2 from the germline V gene are SGDLS and YYNGEE. The V and J ends lost 3 bases and 2 bases, in that order; junction bases with no gene match: 4. The CDR3 loop is CASSAGQGVNTGELFF. Here the CDR3 DNA reads TGTGCCAGCAGCGCAGGACAGGGGGTAAACACCGGGGAGCTGTTTTTT.